The rows below give T cell receptor beta chains drawn from one sample of a study of glioma-infiltrating T cells after dendritic cell vaccination. The method was immunoSEQ multiplex PCR; TCRdb's version includes in-frame clones alone and lacks a portion of them. The sample yields just under 60,000 clones, roughly 80% seen once. The material was blood, obtained after dendritic cell vaccination. The receptor set was obtained from a human donor with glioblastoma. The CDR3 runs from the conserved cysteine through the conserved F or W. Rows give clone size only sometimes, using once, few, many, or a class for an expanded clone.

CASSSGGEWNTEAFF NA TRBV6-5 15 TRBJ1-1
CASRFSGTDYGYTF NA TRBV27 14 TRBJ1-2
CASSPGLSSGANVLTF few TRBV5-1 16 TRBJ2-6
CATRGGSYEQYF once TRBV6-5 12 TRBJ2-7
CASSTLPRNTEAFF NA TRBV5-1 14 TRBJ1-1
CASSPAGRNEQFF NA TRBV4-1 13 TRBJ2-1
CASSSLRGRETQYF NA TRBV6-5 14 TRBJ2-5
CASSQPPGNQPQHF NA TRBV4-1 14 TRBJ1-5
CASSLGTSGGYEQYF NA TRBV7-9 15 TRBJ2-7
CASRVEMETQYF once TRBV5-1 12 TRBJ2-5
CASSHTPAGTNYGYTF NA TRBV27 16 TRBJ1-2
CASSVQGRKSPLHF NA TRBV6-5 14 TRBJ1-6
CASSGVHRSGANVLTF NA TRBV6-1 16 TRBJ2-6
CSASGLHGYTF NA TRBV20-1 11 TRBJ1-2
CASSPRTSGGAETQYF NA TRBV7-9 16 TRBJ2-5
CASSITDSPLHF NA TRBV6-6 12 TRBJ1-6
CASGPNRDRGLYGYTF NA TRBV12-5 16 TRBJ1-2
CSAWTYEKLFF NA TRBV20-1 11 TRBJ1-4
CASSLGGGDRGRNEQFF NA TRBV27 17 TRBJ2-1
CASSSSGATGELFF NA TRBV5-1 14 TRBJ2-2
CASSERQIYEQYF NA TRBV10-2 13 TRBJ2-7
CASSLRRAGANTEAFF few TRBV5-5 16 TRBJ1-1
CASSFFSGGDTGELFF NA TRBV6-5 16 TRBJ2-2
CASSRGTDKGSPLHF NA TRBV6-5 15 TRBJ1-6
CASSQDELAGQETQYF NA TRBV4-2 16 TRBJ2-5
CASSLLGSGGPFSYNEQFF NA TRBV5-6 19 TRBJ2-1
CASSLVQGVKETQYF NA TRBV7-7 15 TRBJ2-5
CASSTYPTYEQYF once TRBV7-2 13 TRBJ2-7
CASSIRASEAFF NA TRBV19 12 TRBJ1-1
CASRTSGVPKSTDTQYF once TRBV7-8 17 TRBJ2-3
CASRDSGGAWGVEQFF NA TRBV11-1 16 TRBJ2-1
CASSEGPDGITAYEQYF NA TRBV7-2 17 TRBJ2-7
CASSQDPAGGGGDTQYF NA TRBV4-3 17 TRBJ2-3
CASSQDLRSLHF NA TRBV4-3 12 TRBJ1-6
CASSTARRDYGYTF NA TRBV6-6 14 TRBJ1-2